The 11 T cell receptor beta chains presented below share a single source sample, sequenced in a study of T cell changes during pregnancy in multiple sclerosis. Libraries were prepared by immunoSEQ multiplex PCR; TCRdb keeps only in-frame clonotypes and omits some of them. The table shows 50,000 to 65,000 clones, with about 91% occurring only once. This sample comprised peripheral blood, obtained in the first trimester of pregnancy. The receptors shown here come from a female donor with multiple sclerosis, enrolled in a pregnancy study.

This clone occurred once. The chain couples TRBV5-4 to TRBJ2-7; 7 bases line up with TRBD1. The CDR3 spans 12 residues. Germline V gene lookup returns CDR1 SGHNT and CDR2 YYREEE (reference sequence). Losses at the gene ends were 10 bases for V and 0 bases for J; bases not matched to a gene: 4. DNA of the CDR3: TGTGCCTGGGGACAGACCTCCTACGAGCAGTACTTC. Its protein product is CAWGQTSYEQYF.

This rearrangement joins TRBV2 to TRBJ2-7, with D uncertain. The germline V gene has CDR1 SNHLY and CDR2 FYNNEI. The CDR3 consists of 11 residues. Trimming took off 7 bases at V and 3 bases at J, with 7 bases between the two ends. DNA for the CDR3: TGTGCCAGCACACAGAGCTACGAGCAGTACTTC. Translating it yields CASTQSYEQYF.

The V call is TRBV27, the J call TRBJ2-7; D might be TRBD2 (5 bases). Germline CDR1 is MNHEY and CDR2 is SMNVEV (reference sequence). The CDR3 is 14 amino acids. The V end lost 8 bases, the J end lost 0 bases, and 14 bases lay between the germline ends. The CDR3 DNA reads as TGTGCCAGCGGTCAGCGGTTAAGCTCCTACGAGCAGTACTTC. Its protein is CASGQRLSSYEQYF.

The gene calls are TRBV5-1 and TRBJ1-2; a weak D match, TRBD1 (6 bases). The V gene's germline CDR1 is SGHRS and CDR2 YFSETQ. CDR3 length: 17 amino acids. V was cut by 2 bases and J by 2 bases, with 19 bases left in between. The CDR3 DNA is TGCGCCAGCAGCTTTAAAATCAAACAGGGTGCGAACTATGGCTACACCTTC. Amino acid sequence: CASSFKIKQGANYGYTF.

The rearrangement uses TRBV25-1 and TRBJ2-5; tentative D call: TRBD2 (5 bases). The CDR3 spans 14 residues. Germline-derived CDR1 and CDR2 are MGHDK and SYGVNS. Trimming took 3 bases from V and 5 from J, leaving 13 bases between them. The CDR3 nucleotides are TGTGCCAGCAGTGATAGCGCCCTCGTGGAGACCCAGTACTTC. Protein sequence: CASSDSALVETQYF.

The chain combines TRBV30 with TRBJ1-3; TRBD1 matches 7 bases. Germline-derived CDR1 and CDR2 are GTSNPN and SVGIG (reference sequence). V was pared by 3 bases and J by 8 bases, with 10 bases of the junction left unmatched. CDR3 length equals 14 residues. The CDR3, as DNA: TGTGCCTGGAGAGATGTTGGCAGGGGGGACACCATATATTTT. Translating it yields CAWRDVGRGDTIYF.

The J gene is TRBJ1-1, the V gene TRBV29-1; perhaps TRBD1 as D (5 bases). Trimming removed 6 bases from V and 4 bases from J, with 18 bases in between. CDR3 length: 14 amino acids. Germline loops: CDR1 SQVTM, CDR2 ANQGSEA. Here the CDR3 DNA reads TGCAGCGTCCTAAACCGGGGGGTTGGCACTGAAGCTTTCTTT. Protein product: CSVLNRGVGTEAFF.

This rearrangement joins TRBV7-8 to TRBJ1-5; 9 bases are shared with TRBD1. The CDR3 consists of 15 residues. V dropped 5 bases and J dropped 4; count of bases not matched to a gene: 6. Germline V gives CDR1 SGHVS, CDR2 FQNEAQ. CDR3 sequence: CASSPPGTGNQPQHF. The CDR3 nucleotides read TGTGCCAGCAGCCCACCCGGGACAGGGAATCAGCCCCAGCATTTT.

V gene TRBV4-2 combines with J gene TRBJ2-7, with 8 nucleotides matching TRBD2. CDR3 size: 17 residues. V was pared by 1 base and J by 4 bases, with 12 bases of the junction left unmatched. Germline-derived CDR1 and CDR2 are LGHNA and YNFKEQ. The CDR3 DNA is TGTGCCAGCAGCCAAGTCCAACGGGGGGGGGTTCAGTACGAGCAGTACTTC. It is translated as CASSQVQRGGVQYEQYF.

The rearrangement joins TRBV11-2 to TRBJ2-1, with TRBD1 matching 7 bases. The V gene end was trimmed by 5 bases and the J gene end by 7 bases; junction bases not matched to a gene: 11. This CDR3 comprises 15 residues. Germline V CDR1 and CDR2: SGHAT, FQNNGV. CDR3 DNA sequence: TGTGCCAGCAGCGTGGGTCCGACAGGGCTTAATGAGCAGTTCTTC. Translating it yields CASSVGPTGLNEQFF.

This chain links TRBV30 with TRBJ1-2, with 9 bases aligning to TRBD1. This CDR3 is built from 16 residues. J lost 0 bases, V lost 6 bases, and 11 bases had no gene match. CDR1 and CDR2 (germline): GTSNPN, SVGIG (reference sequence). The DNA for the CDR3 is TGTGCCTGCCCCGCGGGACAGGGTTACACTAACTATGGCTACACCTTC. This encodes CACPAGQGYTNYGYTF.